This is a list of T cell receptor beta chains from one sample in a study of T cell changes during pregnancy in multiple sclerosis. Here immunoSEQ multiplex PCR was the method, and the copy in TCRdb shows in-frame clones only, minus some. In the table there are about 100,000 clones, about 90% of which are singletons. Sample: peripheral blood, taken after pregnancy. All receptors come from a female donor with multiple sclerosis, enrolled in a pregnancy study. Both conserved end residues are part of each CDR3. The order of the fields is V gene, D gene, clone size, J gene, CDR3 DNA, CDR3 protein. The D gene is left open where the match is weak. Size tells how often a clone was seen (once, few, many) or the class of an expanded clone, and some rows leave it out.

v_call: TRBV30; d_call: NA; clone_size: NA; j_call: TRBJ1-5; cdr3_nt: TGTGCCTGGAGCAGGGATAGCAATCAGCCCCAGCATTTT; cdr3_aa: CAWSRDSNQPQHF
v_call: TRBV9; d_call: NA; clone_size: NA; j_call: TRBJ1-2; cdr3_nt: TGTGCCAGCAGCGTATCGTCGGGCTATGGCTACACCTTC; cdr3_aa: CASSVSSGYGYTF
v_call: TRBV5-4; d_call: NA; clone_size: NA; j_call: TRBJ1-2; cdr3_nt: TGTGCCAGCAGCTTGGATCAGGGAGGGGGGTACTATGGCTACACCTTC; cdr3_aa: CASSLDQGGGYYGYTF
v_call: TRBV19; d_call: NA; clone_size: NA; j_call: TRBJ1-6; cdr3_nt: TGTGCCAGTAGACTCGGTCTCGATTCACCCCTCCACTTT; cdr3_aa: CASRLGLDSPLHF
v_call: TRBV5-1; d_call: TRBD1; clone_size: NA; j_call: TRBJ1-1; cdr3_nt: TGCGCCAGCAGCTTGGAGACAGGGTGGTACACTGAAGCTTTCTTT; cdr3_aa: CASSLETGWYTEAFF
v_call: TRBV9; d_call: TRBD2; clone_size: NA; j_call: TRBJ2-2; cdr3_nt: TGTGCCAGCAGCGTAGTGGCGGGAGGGTCCACCGGGGAGCTGTTTTTT; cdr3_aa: CASSVVAGGSTGELFF
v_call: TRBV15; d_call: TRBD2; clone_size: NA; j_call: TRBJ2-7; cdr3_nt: TGTGCCACCAGCAGAGTAGGTGGAGCGGGAGTTCACGAGCAGTACTTC; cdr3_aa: CATSRVGGAGVHEQYF
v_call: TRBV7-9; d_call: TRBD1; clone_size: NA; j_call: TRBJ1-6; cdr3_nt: TGTGCCAGCAGCCCGGGGACAGGGGATGTCTCCTATAATTCACCCCTCCACTTT; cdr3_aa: CASSPGTGDVSYNSPLHF
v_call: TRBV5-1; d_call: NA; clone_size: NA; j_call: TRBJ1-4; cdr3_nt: TGCGCCAGCAGCCCGGACTTCCCAACTAATGAAAAACTGTTTTTT; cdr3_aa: CASSPDFPTNEKLFF
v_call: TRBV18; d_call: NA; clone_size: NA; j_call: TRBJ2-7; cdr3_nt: TGTGCCAGCTCACCAACGGACTCCAAGTGGGAGCAGTACTTC; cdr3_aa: CASSPTDSKWEQYF
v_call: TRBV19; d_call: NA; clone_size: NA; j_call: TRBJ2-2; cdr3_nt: TGTGCCAGTAGTATATCTAGAGGCAGAACCACCGGGGAGCTGTTTTTT; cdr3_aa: CASSISRGRTTGELFF
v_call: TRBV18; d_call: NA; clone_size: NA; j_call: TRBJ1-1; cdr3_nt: TGTGCCAGCTCACCACGGGGGGACCTGAACACTGAAGCTTTCTTT; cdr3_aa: CASSPRGDLNTEAFF
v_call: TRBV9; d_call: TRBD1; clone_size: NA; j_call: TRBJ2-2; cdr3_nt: TGTGCCAGCAGCGTAGGAGGGACAGCTTACACCGGGGAGCTGTTTTTT; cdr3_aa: CASSVGGTAYTGELFF
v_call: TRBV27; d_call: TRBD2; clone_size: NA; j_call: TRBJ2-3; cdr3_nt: TGTGCCAGCAGTTTGGGAGGGGCGTTGGGAGATACGCAGTATTTT; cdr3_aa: CASSLGGALGDTQYF
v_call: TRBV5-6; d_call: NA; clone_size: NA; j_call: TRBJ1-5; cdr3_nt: TGTGCCAGCAGCTTGTTGGCGGGGGGGGCCGATCAGCCCCAGCATTTT; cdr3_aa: CASSLLAGGADQPQHF
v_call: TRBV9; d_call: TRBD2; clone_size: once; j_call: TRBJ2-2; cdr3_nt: TGTGCCAGGAGAATATCGCCGGGACTAGCTCCCGGGGAGCTGTTTTTT; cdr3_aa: CARRISPGLAPGELFF
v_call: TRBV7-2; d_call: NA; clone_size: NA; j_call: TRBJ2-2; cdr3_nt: TGTGCCAGCAGCTGGCGGAGAGGCACCGGGGAGCTGTTTTTT; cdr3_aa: CASSWRRGTGELFF